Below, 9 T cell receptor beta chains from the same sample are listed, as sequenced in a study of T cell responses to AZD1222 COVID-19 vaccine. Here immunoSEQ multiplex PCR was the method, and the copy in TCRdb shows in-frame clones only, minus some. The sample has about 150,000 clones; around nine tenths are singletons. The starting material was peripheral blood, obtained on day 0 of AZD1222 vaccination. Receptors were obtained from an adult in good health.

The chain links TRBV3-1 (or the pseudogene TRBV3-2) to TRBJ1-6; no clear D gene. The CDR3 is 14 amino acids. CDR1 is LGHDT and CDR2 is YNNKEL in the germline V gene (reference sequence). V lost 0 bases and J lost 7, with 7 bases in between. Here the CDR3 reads CASSQDLRNSPLHF. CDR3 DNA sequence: TGTGCCAGCAGCCAAGACCTCAGGAATTCACCCCTCCACTTT.

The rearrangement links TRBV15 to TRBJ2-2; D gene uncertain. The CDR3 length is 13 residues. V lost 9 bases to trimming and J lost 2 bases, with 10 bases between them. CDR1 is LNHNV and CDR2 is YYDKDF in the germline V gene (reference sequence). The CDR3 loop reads CATSNFNTGELFF. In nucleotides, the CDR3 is TGTGCCACTTCGAATTTTAACACCGGGGAGCTGTTTTTT.

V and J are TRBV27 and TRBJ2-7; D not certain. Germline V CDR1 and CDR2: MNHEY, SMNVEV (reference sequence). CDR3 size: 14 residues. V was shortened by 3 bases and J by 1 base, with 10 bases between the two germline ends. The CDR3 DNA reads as TGTGCCAGCAGTTTTCGGAGTGGATCCTACGAGCAGTACTTC. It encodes CASSFRSGSYEQYF.

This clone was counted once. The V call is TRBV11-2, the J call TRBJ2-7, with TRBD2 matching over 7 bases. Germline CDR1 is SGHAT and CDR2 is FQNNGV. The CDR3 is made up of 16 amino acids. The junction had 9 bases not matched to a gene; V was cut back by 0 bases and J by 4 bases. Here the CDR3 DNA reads TGTGCCAGCAGCTTAGACGCGGCTAGCGGCTTTTACGAGCAGTACTTC. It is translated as CASSLDAASGFYEQYF.

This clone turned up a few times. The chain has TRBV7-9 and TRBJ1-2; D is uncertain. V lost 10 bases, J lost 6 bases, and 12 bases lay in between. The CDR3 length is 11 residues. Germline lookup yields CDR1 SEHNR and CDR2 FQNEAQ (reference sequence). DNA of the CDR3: TGTGCCATCGGCACGGGTCATGGCTACACCTTC. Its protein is CAIGTGHGYTF.

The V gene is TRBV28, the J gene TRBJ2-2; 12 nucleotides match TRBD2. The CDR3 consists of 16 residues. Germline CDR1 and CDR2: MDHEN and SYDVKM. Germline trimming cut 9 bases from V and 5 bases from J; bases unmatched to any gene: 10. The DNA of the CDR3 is TGTGCCAGTGGTCTAGCGGGAGGGCCCAGGACCGGGGAGCTGTTTTTT. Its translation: CASGLAGGPRTGELFF.

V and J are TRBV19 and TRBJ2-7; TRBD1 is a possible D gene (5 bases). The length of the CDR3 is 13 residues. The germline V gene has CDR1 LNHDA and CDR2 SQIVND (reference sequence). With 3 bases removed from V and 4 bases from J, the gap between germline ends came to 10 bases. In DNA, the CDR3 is TGTGCCAGTAGTATGGGGCAGGAATACGAGCAGTACTTC. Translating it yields CASSMGQEYEQYF.

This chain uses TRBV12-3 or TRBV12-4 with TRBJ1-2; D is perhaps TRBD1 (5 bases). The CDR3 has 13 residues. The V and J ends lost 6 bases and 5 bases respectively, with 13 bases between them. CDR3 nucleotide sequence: TGTGCCAGCAGCACAGGACGGTTTTATGGCTACACCTTC. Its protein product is CASSTGRFYGYTF.

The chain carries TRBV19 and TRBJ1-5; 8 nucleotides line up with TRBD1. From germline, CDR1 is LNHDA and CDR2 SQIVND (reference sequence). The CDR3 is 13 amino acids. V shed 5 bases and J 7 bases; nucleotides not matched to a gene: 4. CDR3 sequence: CASSRDRWQPQHF. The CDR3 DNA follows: TGTGCCAGTAGTCGGGACAGGTGGCAGCCCCAGCATTTT.